A single sample gave rise to the 25 T cell receptor beta chains below, sequenced in a study of T cells after posttransplantation cyclophosphamide. Profiling relied on immunoSEQ multiplex PCR, and the TCRdb table lists in-frame clones only, not all of them. The table lists some 37,000 clones, with no singletons. Sample: PBMCs. The receptors stem from a girl aged 10 to 17 in good health, CMV-negative, and a related stem cell transplant donor.

This clone was found a few times. This chain uses TRBV9 with TRBJ2-3; tentative D call: TRBD1 (5 bases). Trimming shortened V by 1 base and J by 4 bases, and 16 bases separated the two germline ends. CDR1 and CDR2 (germline): SGDLS, YYNGEE. The CDR3 runs 16 residues. As DNA, the CDR3 is TGTGCCAGCAGCGTAAACGTCCAGGGCGAATCAGATACGCAGTATTTT. This sequence encodes CASSVNVQGESDTQYF. The full variable domain, rest sourced from reference TRBV9 and TRBJ2-3, is DSGVTQTPKHLITATGQRVTLRCSPRSGDLSVYWYQQSLDQGLQFLIQYYNGEERAKGNILERFSAQQFPDLHSELNLSSLELGDSALYFCASSVNVQGESDTQYFGPGTRLTVL.

The chain has TRBV13 and TRBJ2-1; 13 bases align to TRBD2. With 2 bases clipped from V and 0 bases from J, the junction kept 1 base outside the gene matches. The germline gives CDR1 PRHDT, CDR2 FYEKMQ (reference sequence). CDR3 size: 17 residues. CDR3 sequence: CASSLWTSGSSYNEQFF. CDR3 DNA sequence: TGTGCCAGCAGCTTATGGACTAGCGGGAGCTCCTACAATGAGCAGTTCTTC.

This clone was observed at least ten times. V and J are TRBV2 and TRBJ2-3; tentatively, D is TRBD2 (5 bases). Germline values: CDR1 SNHLY, CDR2 FYNNEI. The CDR3 consists of 15 residues. V lost 5 bases, J lost 0 bases, and 12 bases lay in between. CDR3 sequence reads: CASSRRNPSTDTQYF. The CDR3 bases are TGTGCCAGCAGTAGGAGGAACCCTAGCACAGATACGCAGTATTTT. The whole variable domain, remainder taken from reference TRBV2 and TRBJ2-3, is EPEVTQTPSHQVTQMGQEVILRCVPISNHLYFYWYRQILGQKVEFLVSFYNNEISEKSEIFDDQFSVERPDGSNFTLKIRSTKLEDSAMYFCASSRRNPSTDTQYFGPGTRLTVL.

This clone was detected ten times or more. The rearrangement joins TRBV29-1 to TRBJ2-7; TRBD1 matches at 10 bases. The CDR3 loop spans 13 amino acids. V was clipped by 6 bases and J by 3 bases; unmatched bases: 5. Germline loops: CDR1 SQVTM, CDR2 ANQGSEA. CDR3 in amino acids: CSVPGQGVYEQYF. The CDR3 DNA reads as TGCAGCGTCCCAGGACAGGGGGTCTACGAGCAGTACTTC.

There are many counts of this clone. The chain has TRBV28 and TRBJ1-2; TRBD1 agrees at 10 bases. The V and J ends lost 5 bases and 2 bases, in that order; junction bases with no gene match: 5. The germline V gene has CDR1 MDHEN and CDR2 SYDVKM. The CDR3 has 15 amino acids. CDR3 in amino acids: CASSVPGQGNYGYTF. Written as DNA, the CDR3 is TGTGCCAGCAGTGTCCCGGGACAGGGGAACTATGGCTACACCTTC.

This clone was recorded many times. The chain links TRBV11-2 to TRBJ2-7; TRBD2 matches at 9 bases. The CDR3 sequence is 14 residues long. J gave up 3 bases and V 3 bases, and 3 bases lay outside the gene matches. CDR1 is SGHAT and CDR2 is FQNNGV in the germline V gene. The CDR3 protein is CASSFRTSVYEQYF. CDR3 coding DNA: TGTGCCAGCAGCTTCAGGACTAGCGTCTACGAGCAGTACTTC.

This chain connects TRBV29-1 to TRBJ2-5; 10 bases align to TRBD2. CDR1 and CDR2 (germline): SQVTM, ANQGSEA. With V trimmed by 0 bases and J by 5 bases, 6 bases remained unmatched. The CDR3 sequence is 15 residues long. DNA for the CDR3: TGCAGCGTTGAAGATAGAGCGGGGGGGAGGGAGACCCAGTACTTC. It codes for CSVEDRAGGRETQYF.

This clone has at least ten counts. This chain's CDR3 is CASSLKGAGANVLTF. The CDR3 nucleotides are TGTGCCAGCAGCTTGAAAGGGGCTGGGGCCAACGTCCTGACTTTC. The chain recombines TRBV5-4 with TRBJ2-6; TRBD1 might be the D (5 bases). The V gene's germline CDR1 is SGHNT and CDR2 YYREEE (reference sequence). Deletions cut 1 base from V and 2 bases from J, with 7 bases between. CDR3 length: 15 residues.

This clone was seen ten or more times. The V and J genes are TRBV6-5 and TRBJ1-1; D is perhaps TRBD1 (6 bases). This CDR3 has 16 residues. The V gene lost 1 base and the J gene lost 1 base, with 13 bases spanning the gap. From germline, CDR1 is MNHEY and CDR2 SVGAGI. CDR3 sequence (DNA): TGTGCCAGCAGTTACTTAATTGCGACAGGGAACACTGAAGCTTTCTTT. Translated, it gives CASSYLIATGNTEAFF.

This clone was counted ten times or more. This rearrangement joins TRBV19 to TRBJ1-5, with D possibly matching TRBD1 (6 bases). Germline V gene data show CDR1 as LNHDA and CDR2 as SQIVND (reference sequence). Trimming pared 6 bases from V and 0 bases from J, leaving 12 bases between. The CDR3 totals 15 residues. This chain's CDR3 is CASRTSQGSNQPQHF. The CDR3 DNA sequence: TGTGCCAGTAGGACCTCACAGGGTAGCAATCAGCCCCAGCATTTT.

In its sample, this clone was seen many times. V and J are TRBV7-3 and TRBJ2-3; D gene uncertain. Germline V gene data show CDR1 as SGHTA and CDR2 as FQGTGA. The ends were cut back, 1 base at V and 4 bases at J, with 9 bases in the middle. This CDR3 region has 14 residues. In DNA form, the CDR3 reads TGTGCCAGCAGCTTAAGTGCTGTAGCAGATACGCAGTATTTT. It specifies CASSLSAVADTQYF. Filled out from reference TRBV7-3 and TRBJ2-3, the complete variable domain reads GAGVSQTPSNKVTEKGKYVELRCDPISGHTALYWYRQSLGQGPEFLIYFQGTGAADDSGLPNDRFFAVRPEGSVSTLKIQRTERGDSAVYLCASSLSAVADTQYFGPGTRLTVL.

This clone has at least ten counts. The chain combines TRBV19 with TRBJ2-2, with a possible D match to TRBD1 (6 bases). CDR1 LNHDA and CDR2 SQIVND come from the germline V gene (reference sequence). V was cut by 3 bases and J by 6 bases, with 14 bases left in between. The CDR3 is 15 residues long. CDR3 in DNA: TGTGCCAGTAGTATTCACAGGGCGGCTGCCGGGGAGCTGTTTTTT. It codes for CASSIHRAAAGELFF.

The chain has TRBV5-6 and TRBJ2-1; 7 bases match TRBD1. The CDR3 sequence is 16 residues long. CDR1 and CDR2 from the germline V gene are SGHDT and YYEEEE. The junction had 12 bases not matched to a gene; V was cut back by 0 bases and J by 9 bases. CDR3 bases: TGTGCCAGCAGCTTGGACTTAGGACAGGTGACCGGTGAGCAGTTCTTC. This codes for CASSLDLGQVTGEQFF.

This clone was detected ten times or more. V and J are TRBV5-4 and TRBJ2-1; TRBD2 matches at 11 bases. Germline V gene data show CDR1 as SGHNT and CDR2 as YYREEE (reference sequence). The CDR3 runs 16 residues. V was clipped by 2 bases and J by 8 bases; unmatched bases: 9. The CDR3 sequence is CASSLPTGLAAYEQFF. The DNA of the CDR3 is TGTGCCAGCAGCTTACCCACGGGACTAGCGGCCTATGAGCAGTTCTTC. The complete variable domain, with remaining parts taken from reference TRBV5-4 and TRBJ2-1, reads ETGVTQSPTHLIKTRGQQVTLRCSSQSGHNTVSWYQQALGQGPQFIFQYYREEENGRGNFPPRFSGLQFPNYSSELNVNALELDDSALYLCASSLPTGLAAYEQFFGPGTRLTVL.

The gene calls are TRBV30 and TRBJ2-3; D unclear. CDR1 is GTSNPN and CDR2 is SVGIG in the germline V gene (reference sequence). The CDR3 is 15 amino acids. V lost 6 bases to trimming and J lost 4 bases, with 20 bases between them. The CDR3 loop is CACDNLGEEADTQYF. CDR3 coding DNA: TGTGCCTGCGATAATTTAGGCGAAGAGGCAGATACGCAGTATTTT. The full variable domain, in which reference TRBV30 and TRBJ2-3 provide the parts outside the CDR3, is SQTIHQWPATLVQPVGSPLSLECTVEGTSNPNLYWYRQAAGRGLQLLFYSVGIGQISSEVPQNLSASRPQDRQFILSSKKLLLSDSGFYLCACDNLGEEADTQYFGPGTRLTVL.

This clone was seen ten or more times. The chain is built from TRBV7-2 and TRBJ2-7; 7 bases fit TRBD2. Losses at the gene ends were 3 bases for V and 0 bases for J; bases not matched to a gene: 8. Germline-derived CDR1 and CDR2 are SGHTA and FQGNSA. The CDR3 consists of 16 residues. DNA for the CDR3: TGTGCCAGCAGCTTTTGGGACTCTAGCGGCTCCTACGAGCAGTACTTC. Its translation is CASSFWDSSGSYEQYF. Full variable domain (outside the CDR3, taken from reference TRBV7-2 and TRBJ2-7): GAGVSQSPSNKVTEKGKDVELRCDPISGHTALYWYRQSLGQGLEFLIYFQGNSAPDKSGLPSDRFSAERTGGSVSTLTIQRTQQEDSAVYLCASSFWDSSGSYEQYFGPGTRLTVT.

Only a few counts were recorded for this clone. V and J are TRBV5-1 and TRBJ2-3; TRBD2 matches 15 bases. This CDR3 has 16 amino acids. From germline, CDR1 is SGHRS and CDR2 YFSETQ. The junction had 3 bases not matched to a gene; V was cut back by 2 bases and J by 5 bases. The CDR3 sequence: CASSFGLAGGQDTQYF. The CDR3 region has the DNA TGCGCCAGCAGCTTTGGACTAGCGGGAGGGCAAGATACGCAGTATTTT.

This clone has just a few counts. The chain employs TRBV19 and TRBJ2-3, with no clear D. V lost 5 bases to trimming and J lost 8 bases, with 17 bases between them. The germline CDR1 and CDR2 sequences are LNHDA and SQIVND (reference sequence). The CDR3 is 14 residues long. The CDR3 DNA sequence: TGTGCCAGTAGTCTCCCTGGGCCCCTCGGTACGCAGTATTTT. This codes for CASSLPGPLGTQYF.

This clone was picked up many times. The chain combines TRBV7-9 with TRBJ2-7, with D unclear. Germline CDR1 reads SEHNR; CDR2 reads FQNEAQ (reference sequence). The V end lost 5 bases, the J end lost 3 bases, and 5 bases lay between the germline ends. This CDR3 has 11 amino acids. CDR3 DNA sequence: TGTGCCAGCAGCACAAACTACGAGCAGTACTTC. This codes for CASSTNYEQYF.

This clone was seen a few times. The chain joins TRBV7-7 to TRBJ2-3; the match to TRBD1 covers 8 bases. This CDR3 contains 13 residues. V lost 9 bases to trimming and J lost 1 base; unmatched junction nucleotides: 3. The germline V gene has CDR1 SSHAT and CDR2 FNYEAQ (reference sequence). CDR3 in DNA: TGTGCCAGAGAGACAGGGGGCACAGATACGCAGTATTTT. Its translation is CARETGGTDTQYF. Drawing the rest from reference TRBV7-7 and TRBJ2-3, the complete variable domain is GAGVSQSPRYKVTKRGQDVTLRCDPISSHATLYWYQQALGQGPEFLTYFNYEAQPDKSGLPSDRFSAERPEGSISTLTIQRTEQRDSAMYRCARETGGTDTQYFGPGTRLTVL.

In this sample, this clone turned up a few times. The chain uses TRBV5-1 and TRBJ2-7; 10 bases map to TRBD1. Trimming cost V 1 base and J 4 bases; bases outside gene matches: 5. The CDR3 sequence is 15 residues long. The germline CDR1 and CDR2 sequences are SGHRS and YFSETQ. CDR3 nucleotide sequence: TGCGCCAGCAGCTTGCAGGGACAGGGGACATACGAGCAGTACTTC. It translates to CASSLQGQGTYEQYF.

J is TRBJ1-6 and V is TRBV6-5; 9 nucleotides match TRBD1. The CDR3 loop spans 14 amino acids. Trimming took 6 bases from V and 7 from J; bases not matched to a gene: 4. Germline V gene sequence: CDR1 MNHEY, CDR2 SVGAGI. DNA of the CDR3: TGTGCCAGCAGACAGGGGGCTGAGAATTCACCCCTCCACTTT. Its translation is CASRQGAENSPLHF.

This clone was counted at least ten times. The J gene is TRBJ1-2, the V gene TRBV7-2; D is ambiguous. The length of the CDR3 is 14 residues. Germline V CDR1 and CDR2: SGHTA, FQGNSA. The V end lost 5 bases, the J end lost 0 bases, and 10 bases lay between the germline ends. CDR3 sequence: CASSPDGANYGYTF. The CDR3 DNA sequence: TGTGCCAGCAGCCCCGACGGAGCTAACTATGGCTACACCTTC. Full variable domain (remainder filled in from reference TRBV7-2 and TRBJ1-2): GAGVSQSPSNKVTEKGKDVELRCDPISGHTALYWYRQSLGQGLEFLIYFQGNSAPDKSGLPSDRFSAERTGGSVSTLTIQRTQQEDSAVYLCASSPDGANYGYTFGSGTRLTVV.

This clone was found many times. This chain connects TRBV5-6 to TRBJ1-1; 8 bases are shared with TRBD1. The CDR3 is 15 residues long. Germline V lookup: CDR1 SGHDT, CDR2 YYEEEE. The V and J ends lost 1 base and 10 bases, in that order; junction bases with no gene match: 12. This chain's CDR3 is CASSLFLTGAGGAFF. The DNA for the CDR3 is TGTGCCAGCAGCTTGTTTTTGACAGGGGCGGGTGGAGCTTTCTTT.

This clone showed up many times. The chain carries TRBV9 and TRBJ2-6; 8 positions match TRBD2. J lost 0 bases, V lost 4 bases, and 9 bases had no gene match. Per germline, CDR1 SGDLS and CDR2 YYNGEE. The CDR3 runs 18 residues. CDR3: CASSTSGRPTSGANVLTF. The CDR3 DNA is TGTGCCAGCAGCACTAGCGGTAGACCCACCTCTGGGGCCAACGTCCTGACTTTC. The whole variable domain, remainder taken from reference TRBV9 and TRBJ2-6, is DSGVTQTPKHLITATGQRVTLRCSPRSGDLSVYWYQQSLDQGLQFLIQYYNGEERAKGNILERFSAQQFPDLHSELNLSSLELGDSALYFCASSTSGRPTSGANVLTFGAGSRLTVL.